This TCR beta chain was profiled in a study of Graves' ophthalmopathy and Graves' hyperthyroidism. Study-wide findings and caveats: Most thyroid-expanded clonotypes exceeding 0.001 frequency were also found in blood.

RNA served as the template for amplifying TCR beta CDR3 regions. First-round RT-PCR with HTBI primers preceded a second-round multiplex PCR. TCRdb used MiXCR to reprocess the multiplex PCR reads, holding one entry per CDR3 protein. The repertoire consists of about 370,000 distinct CDR3 sequences, with around 20% occurring once and the leading ten covering around 1.4%. This clonotype was detected a few times. Its target is not known. CDR1 and CDR2 (germline): MNHEY, SVGEGT. The ends were cut back, 6 bases at V and 5 bases at J, with 13 bases in the middle. CDR3 size: 13 residues. Sequencing was carried out using peripheral blood. The sequence derives from a young woman with Graves' ophthalmopathy. The chain carries TRBV6-2 or TRBV6-3 and TRBJ2-5, with D possibly being TRBD1 (6 bases). The CDR3 reads CASRENRVETQYF. The DNA for the CDR3 is TGTGCCAGCAGAGAAAACAGGGTGGAGACCCAGTACTTC.